This TCR beta chain was captured in a study of blood T cell repertoires in COVID-19. Study information: Sites across the United States, Italy and Spain contributed samples from acute and convalescent COVID-19. T cells, B-cell-depleted T cells, or PBMCs supplied cDNA or gDNA.

V lost 7 bases and J lost 4; bases outside the gene matches: 5. CDR1 is SNHLY, CDR2 FYNNEI, per germline. This CDR3 region has 13 residues. How the authors handled the data: Using reference gene primer amplification, nucleated cell counts were estimated. Measured with immunoSEQ multiplex PCR; TCRdb has only the in-frame clones, and not every one. The V and J calls and the clone size are those of that table, but D and trimming were determined from the DNA. Among around 200,000 clones, 88% were seen once, and the ten largest hold around 1.7%. The V call is TRBV2, the J call TRBJ1-2, with TRBD1 matching 8 bases. The sequenced sample consisted of peripheral blood. The sequence was obtained from a young man with active or convalescent COVID-19. The CDR3 DNA sequence: TGTGCCAGCACCGTTGGACAGGGCTATGGCTACACCTTC. Translated, it gives CASTVGQGYGYTF.